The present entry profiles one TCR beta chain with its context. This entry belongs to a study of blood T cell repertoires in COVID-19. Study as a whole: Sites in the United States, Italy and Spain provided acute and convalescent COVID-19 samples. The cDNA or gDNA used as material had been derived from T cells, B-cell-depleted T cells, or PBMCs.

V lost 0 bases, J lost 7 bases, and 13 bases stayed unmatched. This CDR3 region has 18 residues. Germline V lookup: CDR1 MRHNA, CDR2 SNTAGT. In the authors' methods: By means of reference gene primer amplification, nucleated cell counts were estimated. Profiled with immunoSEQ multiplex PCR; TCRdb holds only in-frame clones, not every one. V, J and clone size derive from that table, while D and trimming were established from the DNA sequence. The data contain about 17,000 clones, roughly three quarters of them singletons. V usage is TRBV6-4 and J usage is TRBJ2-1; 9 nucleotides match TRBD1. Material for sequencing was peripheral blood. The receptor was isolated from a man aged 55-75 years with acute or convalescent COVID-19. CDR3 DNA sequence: TGTGCCAGCAGTGACTCAGGTGGACAGGGGAAAGGGTGGAATGAGCAGTTCTTC. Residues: CASSDSGGQGKGWNEQFF.